A selection of T cell receptor beta chains follows, all from one sample in a study of cytomegalovirus exposure and HLA in healthy donors. This table comes from immunoSEQ multiplex PCR, and its TCRdb copy is limited to in-frame clones, with some not included. This listing includes 85,000 to 110,000 clones. Sequencing was done on a sample of PBMCs. Receptors originate from a man aged 35 to 55 in good health and CMV-seronegative. Each CDR3 is given without its conserved first and last residue. The order of the fields is V gene, CDR3 protein.

v_gene: TRBV27; CDR3aa: ASSLMGASNEKLF
v_gene: TRBV10-3; CDR3aa: AIAGALSGYT
v_gene: TRBV11-2; CDR3aa: ASRRQGSDYGYT
v_gene: TRBV5-8; CDR3aa: ASILRAGGHNEQF
v_gene: TRBV7-2; CDR3aa: ASSSYRDTNYGYT
v_gene: TRBV30; CDR3aa: AWSVGGFDQPQH
v_gene: TRBV18; CDR3aa: ASSSTTGVPLKAF
v_gene: TRBV30; CDR3aa: AWIPRGLGTSGSGETQY
v_gene: TRBV5-1; CDR3aa: ASSLSQGSDEKLF
v_gene: TRBV10-3; CDR3aa: ASYPAGTAEETQY
v_gene: TRBV7-2; CDR3aa: ASLRGSAGNTIY
v_gene: TRBV10-3; CDR3aa: ATRSGSSYEQY
v_gene: TRBV29-1; CDR3aa: SAGWSFVGYEQY
v_gene: TRBV10-3; CDR3aa: AISDGTGATTEAF
v_gene: TRBV10-3; CDR3aa: AIRAGTSGNNEQF
v_gene: TRBV6-5; CDR3aa: ASSERRDSRGYT
v_gene: TRBV9; CDR3aa: ASSADSVHSYEQY
v_gene: TRBV30; CDR3aa: AWSVNRFNYGYT
v_gene: TRBV5-4; CDR3aa: ASSLGRDRGDEQY
v_gene: TRBV20-1; CDR3aa: SAQGEKLF
v_gene: TRBV29-1; CDR3aa: SVAAGQGIFYEQY
v_gene: TRBV6-5; CDR3aa: ATRLGNAHEQY
v_gene: TRBV10-3; CDR3aa: AIGTRELGATGELF
v_gene: TRBV7-2; CDR3aa: ASSLVPHGGAGNYEQY
v_gene: TRBV4-1; CDR3aa: ASSQVSGNRNSPLH
v_gene: TRBV11-2; CDR3aa: ASSLDRGHGYT
v_gene: TRBV18; CDR3aa: ASSPLGTGMNQPQH
v_gene: TRBV6-1; CDR3aa: AIDRGLNTGELF
v_gene: TRBV7-2; CDR3aa: ASSLARTSESPSYEQY
v_gene: TRBV6-1; CDR3aa: ASTVGGTGGEQY
v_gene: TRBV5-1; CDR3aa: ASSQGQTTDTQY
v_gene: TRBV7-2; CDR3aa: ASSLRLTGELF
v_gene: TRBV25-1; CDR3aa: ASIFGGGEAF
v_gene: TRBV4-3; CDR3aa: ASSPAGAPYEQY
v_gene: TRBV7-2; CDR3aa: ASSGTSGGGTGELF
v_gene: TRBV4-3; CDR3aa: ASSQAWAGADFAF
v_gene: TRBV4-3; CDR3aa: ASSQEGRGNLNTEAF
v_gene: TRBV6-1; CDR3aa: ASRRGQTMNTEAF
v_gene: TRBV10-3; CDR3aa: ASGTAGAEQY
v_gene: TRBV11-2; CDR3aa: ASSPGGETGTV
v_gene: TRBV5-4; CDR3aa: ASSLGGTYEQY
v_gene: TRBV6-5; CDR3aa: ASSYSSLQPQH
v_gene: TRBV28; CDR3aa: ASSSGLFYEQY
v_gene: TRBV19; CDR3aa: ASTLSGRGGSLFSGNTIY
v_gene: TRBV2; CDR3aa: ASRRELLAADEQY
v_gene: TRBV10-2; CDR3aa: ASSDYTTGDQPQH
v_gene: TRBV14; CDR3aa: ASSPTGYTDTQY
v_gene: TRBV9; CDR3aa: ASSVGGGRSTGELF
v_gene: TRBV14; CDR3aa: ASSRREGRTDYTDTQY
v_gene: TRBV14; CDR3aa: ASSLEGDKQF
v_gene: TRBV18; CDR3aa: ASTTGQGSYEQY
v_gene: TRBV29-1; CDR3aa: SVGGVNRVQGETQY
v_gene: TRBV6-5; CDR3aa: ASSYSSGAYEQY
v_gene: TRBV10-2; CDR3aa: ASSALETQY
v_gene: TRBV9; CDR3aa: ASSGAELARNTDTQY
v_gene: TRBV7-9; CDR3aa: ASSVRQGRNEQF